This record looks at one T cell receptor beta chain sequence and its context. This clone has only a few counts. Its antigen specificity is not known. No quality values exist for individual bases; no much larger clone is one base distant. This sample was taken from a study of blood T cell repertoires in COVID-19 (TCRdb year 2020). For context, the study as a whole: The collaborator samples originated in the United States, Italy and Spain and spanned the acute and convalescent phases of COVID-19. Nearly every sample came with metadata listing a de-identified subject ID, COVID-19 status, age in years and sex. Where HLA class I and class II types were available, the types were taken from metadata supplied by the sample provider, not from assay-based typing. Subjects who had been exposed to COVID-19, were actively infected with it, or had recovered from it provided the deeply sampled blood TCRbeta repertoires that made up the dataset. The material from the prospective study consisted of cDNA or gDNA derived from T cells, B-cell-depleted T cells, or PBMCs. Samples were obtained from the ongoing ImmuneRACE study (first 160 participants) and from approximately 1,200 subjects provided by 6 global collaborators. The repertoires were released in a freely available public database intended as a resource for research on the immune response to SARS-CoV-2.

The CDR3 runs 16 residues from the cysteine to the phenylalanine. Only the CDR3 DNA is retained, 48 bases long and in frame from the first base. The V end gives up 4 bases and the J end 2 bases, leaving 8 bases in the junction not matched to a gene. TCRbeta CDR3 regions were amplified from genomic DNA using the immunoSEQ Assay, a bias-controlled multiplex PCR. Turning to the authors' computational methods: Nucleated cell counts per sample were estimated from amplification of reference gene primers within the assay. To quantify the absolute abundance of each unique TCRbeta CDR3 rearrangement, sequence reads were collapsed and filtered. Productive Simpson clonality was computed per sample as the square root of Simpson's diversity index over productive rearrangements. TCRdb stores this immuneACCESS table with in-frame sequences only. Part of the clones is absent; in the studies checked, under half of the shortfall reflects unresolved V genes, and no reason is known for the rest. The DNA gave D and trimming, while V, J and clone size come from that table. The sample has around 62,000 clones on record, approximately 88% of them singletons. Together, the top ten hold 7.5% to 9.5% of the sample.

The collaborating institutions used their own protocols to collect whole blood in K2EDTA tubes. For TCRbeta analysis, collaborators shipped samples in one of three forms: frozen whole blood, isolated PBMCs, or DNA extracted from either of those sample types. Overall results and qualifications from the work: The amount of clinical and demographic metadata varied by source and participant and was provided uncurated.

The rearranged chain carries TRBV23-1 and TRBJ1-5, with TRBD1 identical over 7 junction bases. TRBV23-1 is given ORF status, its function remaining uncertain. Sequenced sample: peripheral blood. The clonotype comes from a middle-aged man with active COVID-19. CDR3 protein: CASSLLTGKGNQPQHF. The nucleotide sequence is TGCGCCAGCAGTCTTTTGACAGGGAAGGGCAATCAGCCCCAGCATTTT.